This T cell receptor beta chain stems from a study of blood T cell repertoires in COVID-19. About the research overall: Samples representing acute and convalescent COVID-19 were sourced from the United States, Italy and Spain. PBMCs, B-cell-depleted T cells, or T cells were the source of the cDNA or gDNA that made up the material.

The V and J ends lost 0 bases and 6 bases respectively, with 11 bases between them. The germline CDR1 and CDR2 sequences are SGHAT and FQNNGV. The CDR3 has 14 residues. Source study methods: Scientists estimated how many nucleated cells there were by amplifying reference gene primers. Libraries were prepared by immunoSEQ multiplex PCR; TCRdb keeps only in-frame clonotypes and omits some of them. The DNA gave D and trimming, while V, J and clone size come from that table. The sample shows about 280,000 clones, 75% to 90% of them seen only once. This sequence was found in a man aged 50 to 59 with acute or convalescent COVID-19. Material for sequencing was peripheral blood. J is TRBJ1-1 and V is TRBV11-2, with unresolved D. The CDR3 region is CASSLDILEAEAFF. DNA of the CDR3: TGTGCCAGCAGCTTAGATATTTTGGAGGCTGAAGCTTTCTTT.